The present T cell receptor beta chain was sequenced within a study of blood T cells in healthy people across ages. Study-level findings and limits: The study found TCR beta diversity correlated strongly with naive T cell percentage.

There were healthy Caucasian individuals from Russia, aged about 6 to 90, serving as donors. A second PCR, run for about 7 to 11 cycles, used a sample-barcoded 5' primer plus a J-beta primer mix. MiXCR, run by TCRdb on the 5' RACE reads, gives a single entry per CDR3 protein. The sample contains 550,000 to 600,000 distinct CDR3 sequences, less than 60% of which appear only once. As for this clonotype: The antigen is undetermined.

Sequenced input: blood. This TCR was sampled from a man older than 75 in good health.

DNA of the CDR3: TGTGCCACCAGCAGAGGGACAGGGGGTCTTAGAGATGAGCAGTTCTTC. It yields the protein CATSRGTGGLRDEQFF. The chain recombines TRBV15 with TRBJ2-1, with 10 bases lining up with TRBD1. Germline V gene lookup returns CDR1 LNHNV and CDR2 YYDKDF (reference sequence). The CDR3 loop spans 16 amino acids. V shed 1 base, J shed 8 bases, and the junction held 8 bases outside the gene matches. The full variable domain, its missing parts supplied by reference TRBV15 and TRBJ2-1, is DAMVIQNPRYQVTQFGKPVTLSCSQTLNHNVMYWYQQKSSQAPKLLFHYYDKDFNNEADTPDNFQSRRPNTSFCFLDIRSPGLGDTAMYLCATSRGTGGLRDEQFFGPGTRLTVL.